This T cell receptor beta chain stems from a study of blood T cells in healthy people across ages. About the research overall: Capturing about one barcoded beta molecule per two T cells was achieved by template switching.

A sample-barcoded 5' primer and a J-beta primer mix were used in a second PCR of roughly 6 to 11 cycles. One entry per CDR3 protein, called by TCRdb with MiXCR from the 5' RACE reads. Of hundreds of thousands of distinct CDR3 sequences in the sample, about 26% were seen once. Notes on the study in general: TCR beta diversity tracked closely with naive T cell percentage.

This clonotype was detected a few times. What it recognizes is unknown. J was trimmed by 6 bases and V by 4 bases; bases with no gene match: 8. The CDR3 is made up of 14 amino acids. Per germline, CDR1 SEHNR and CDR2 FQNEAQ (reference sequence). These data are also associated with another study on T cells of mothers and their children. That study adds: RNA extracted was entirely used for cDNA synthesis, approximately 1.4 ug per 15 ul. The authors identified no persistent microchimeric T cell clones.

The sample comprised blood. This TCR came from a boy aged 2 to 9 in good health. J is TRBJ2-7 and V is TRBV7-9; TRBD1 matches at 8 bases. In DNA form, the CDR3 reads TGTGCCAGCAGCTCCCTGACAGGGGCTGGCGAGCAGTACTTC. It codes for CASSSLTGAGEQYF.